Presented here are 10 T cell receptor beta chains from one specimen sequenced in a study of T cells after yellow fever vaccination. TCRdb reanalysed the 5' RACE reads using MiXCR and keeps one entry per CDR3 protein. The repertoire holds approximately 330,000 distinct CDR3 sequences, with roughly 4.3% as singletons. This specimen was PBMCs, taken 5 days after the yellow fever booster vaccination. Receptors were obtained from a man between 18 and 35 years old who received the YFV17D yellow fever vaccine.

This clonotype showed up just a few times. DNA of the CDR3: TGTGCCAGCAGCTCGGACAGACTAGCCGGGGAGCTGTTTTTT. As protein: CASSSDRLAGELFF. The chain uses TRBV7-8 and TRBJ2-2; D is tentatively TRBD1 or TRBD2 (6 bases each). In germline, CDR1 is SGHVS, CDR2 FQNEAQ. Trimming pared 4 bases from V and 6 bases from J, leaving 12 bases between. There are 14 residues in the CDR3.

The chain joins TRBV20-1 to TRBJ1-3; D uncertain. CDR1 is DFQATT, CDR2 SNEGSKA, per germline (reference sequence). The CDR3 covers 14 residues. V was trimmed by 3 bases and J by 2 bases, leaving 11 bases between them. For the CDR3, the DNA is TGCAGTGCTAGTCGCAGCTCACCTGGAAACACCATATATTTT. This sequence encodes CSASRSSPGNTIYF.

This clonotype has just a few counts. The CDR3 sequence is CASSQAPGAATDTQYF. For the CDR3, the DNA is TGCGCCAGCAGCCAAGCCCCGGGGGCGGCAACAGATACGCAGTATTTT. The rearrangement joins TRBV4-3 to TRBJ2-3, with D perhaps given as TRBD1 or TRBD2 (6 bases each). Per the germline V gene, CDR1 is LGHNA and CDR2 is YSLEER. Trimming took 1 base from V and 3 from J, leaving 14 bases between them. This CDR3 is built from 16 residues.

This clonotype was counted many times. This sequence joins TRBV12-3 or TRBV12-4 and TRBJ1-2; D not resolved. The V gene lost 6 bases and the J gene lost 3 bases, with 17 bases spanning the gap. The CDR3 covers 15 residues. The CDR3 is CASSPQVTLDYGYTF. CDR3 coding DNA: TGTGCCAGCAGCCCCCAAGTGACCCTTGACTATGGCTACACCTTC.

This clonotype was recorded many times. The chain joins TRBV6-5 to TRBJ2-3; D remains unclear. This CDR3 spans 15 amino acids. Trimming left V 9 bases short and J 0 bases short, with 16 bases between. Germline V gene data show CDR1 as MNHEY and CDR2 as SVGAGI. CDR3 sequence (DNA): TGTGCCAGTAGACTGGGTGTGACTAGCACAGATACGCAGTATTTT. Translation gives CASRLGVTSTDTQYF.

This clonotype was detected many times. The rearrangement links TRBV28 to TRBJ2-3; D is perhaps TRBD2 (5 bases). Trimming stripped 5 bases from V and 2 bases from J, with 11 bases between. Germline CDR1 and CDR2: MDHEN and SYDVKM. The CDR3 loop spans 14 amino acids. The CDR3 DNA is TGTGCCAGCAGTCCCCGAGGGCCCACAGATACGCAGTATTTT. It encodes CASSPRGPTDTQYF.

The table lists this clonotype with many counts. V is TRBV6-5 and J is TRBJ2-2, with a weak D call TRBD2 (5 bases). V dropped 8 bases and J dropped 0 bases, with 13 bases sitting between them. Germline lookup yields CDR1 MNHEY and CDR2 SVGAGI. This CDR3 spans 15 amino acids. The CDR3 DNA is TGTGCCAGCCGCCGCCGAGCGGCGAACACCGGGGAGCTGTTTTTT. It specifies CASRRRAANTGELFF.

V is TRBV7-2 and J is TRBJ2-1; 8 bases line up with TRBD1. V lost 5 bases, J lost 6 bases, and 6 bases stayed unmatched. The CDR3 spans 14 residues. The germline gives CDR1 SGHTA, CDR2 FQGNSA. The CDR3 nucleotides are TGTGCCAGCAGCACCCGACAGGGGTTCAATGAGCAGTTCTTC. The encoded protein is CASSTRQGFNEQFF.

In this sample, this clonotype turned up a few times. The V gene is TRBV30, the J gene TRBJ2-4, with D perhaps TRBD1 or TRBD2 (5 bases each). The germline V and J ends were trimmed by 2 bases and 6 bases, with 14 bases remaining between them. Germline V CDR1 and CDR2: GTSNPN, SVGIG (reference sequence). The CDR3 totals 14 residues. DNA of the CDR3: TGTGCCTGGAGTAAAACGGCAGGGAGAAACATTCAGTACTTC. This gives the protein CAWSKTAGRNIQYF.

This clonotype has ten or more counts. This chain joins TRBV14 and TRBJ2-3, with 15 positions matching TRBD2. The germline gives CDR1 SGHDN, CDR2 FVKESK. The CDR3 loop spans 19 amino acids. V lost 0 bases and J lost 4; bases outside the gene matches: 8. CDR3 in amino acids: CASSQEARTSGGAPDTQYF. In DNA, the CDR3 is TGTGCCAGCAGCCAAGAGGCCCGGACTAGCGGGGGGGCCCCAGATACGCAGTATTTT.